The 25 T cell receptor beta chains below come from one sample, sequenced in a study. TCRdb itself ran the RT-PCR reads through MiXCR, one entry per CDR3 protein. This table has about 680,000 distinct CDR3 sequences, over 12% appearing once. What was sequenced was memory CD4+ T cells from blood. The receptors stem from a female donor in good health, serving as a healthy control.

This clonotype has only a few counts. The CDR3 nucleotides are TGTGCCAGCAGATCTGAGGGGGCTGGAGGCTACACCTTC. It translates to CASRSEGAGGYTF. The chain employs TRBV6-4 and TRBJ1-2, with TRBD1 matching 7 bases. The CDR3 totals 13 residues. Looked up from germline, CDR1 is MRHNA and CDR2 is SNTAGT. Trimming removed 6 bases from V and 8 bases from J; junction bases left unmatched: 9.

The J gene is TRBJ2-7, the V gene TRBV24-1, with D unresolved. CDR1 KGHDR and CDR2 SFDVKD come from the germline V gene. With 6 bases removed from V and 3 bases from J, the gap between germline ends came to 11 bases. This CDR3 spans 13 amino acids. The CDR3 DNA reads as TGTGCCACCAGTCGGGCGTCGGGCTACGAGCAGTACTTC. It specifies CATSRASGYEQYF.

J is TRBJ1-1 and V is TRBV6-5; 11 nucleotides align to TRBD1. Germline V gene data show CDR1 as MNHEY and CDR2 as SVGAGI. Unmatched junction bases numbered 8, after V lost 6 bases and J lost 2 bases. The CDR3 is 16 residues long. The CDR3 loop is CASSHRDRGFNTEAFF. Here the CDR3 DNA reads TGTGCCAGCAGCCACCGGGACAGGGGGTTTAACACTGAAGCTTTCTTT.

This clonotype has more than one count but fewer than ten. DNA for the CDR3: TGCAGTGCTAGAGATCCCTCGGGCTTCTATGGCTACACCTTC. Amino acid sequence: CSARDPSGFYGYTF. The rearrangement joins TRBV20-1 to TRBJ1-2; D is undetermined. The V end was cut by 0 bases, the J end by 4 bases, with 12 bases between. In germline, CDR1 is DFQATT, CDR2 SNEGSKA (reference sequence). The CDR3 has 14 amino acids.

This clonotype was observed many times. The J gene is TRBJ2-3, the V gene TRBV4-1; possible D gene TRBD2, 7 bases. Trimming took 8 bases from V and 3 from J, leaving 15 bases between them. Germline-derived CDR1 and CDR2 are MGHRA and YSYEKL. The CDR3 totals 14 residues. CDR3 amino acids: CASGLGGGTDTQYF. The CDR3 DNA reads TGCGCCAGCGGACTAGGGGGTGGGACAGATACGCAGTATTTT.

This clonotype was seen a handful of times. The chain recombines TRBV6-2 or TRBV6-3 with TRBJ2-7; 11 bases fit TRBD2. Germline-derived CDR1 and CDR2 are MNHEY and SVGEGT. Trimming removed 5 bases from V and 3 bases from J; junction bases left unmatched: 3. There are 14 residues in the CDR3. The CDR3 protein is CASSDGLAGYEQYF. The CDR3 DNA sequence: TGTGCCAGCAGTGACGGACTAGCGGGCTACGAGCAGTACTTC.

This clonotype was recorded a few times. The chain carries TRBV6-5 and TRBJ1-2; 8 bases fit TRBD1. The CDR3 has 15 residues. The germline CDR1 and CDR2 sequences are MNHEY and SVGAGI. V lost 6 bases and J lost 5; bases outside the gene matches: 11. In DNA, the CDR3 is TGTGCCAGCAGACCCGGGACAGGCTTCGATTATGGCTACACCTTC. Its protein product is CASRPGTGFDYGYTF.

This clonotype came up a few times. This chain joins TRBV28 and TRBJ2-1; the D is unclear. The germline CDR1 and CDR2 sequences are MDHEN and SYDVKM. Trimming shortened V by 6 bases and J by 8 bases, and 11 bases separated the two germline ends. The CDR3 spans 12 residues. The CDR3 DNA is TGTGCCAGCAGCCGGTGGTCCTATGAGCAGTTCTTC. It specifies CASSRWSYEQFF.

The chain has TRBV6-6 and TRBJ1-2, with 9 bases matching TRBD1. The trim removed 6 bases at V and 6 bases at J, leaving 8 bases unmatched. The length of the CDR3 is 14 residues. Germline assignment: CDR1 MNHNY and CDR2 SVGAGI (reference sequence). CDR3 nucleotides: TGTGCCAGCAGATACGGGACAGGGACCCATGGCTACACCTTC. This encodes CASRYGTGTHGYTF.

The chain uses TRBV4-2 and TRBJ2-6; D is possibly TRBD2 (5 bases). The CDR3 runs 19 residues. Germline V gene lookup returns CDR1 LGHNA and CDR2 YNFKEQ. V lost 1 base and J lost 0, with 16 bases in between. The CDR3 sequence is CASSQVASGGNSGANVLTF. As DNA, the CDR3 is TGTGCCAGCAGCCAAGTAGCGTCCGGCGGCAACTCTGGGGCCAACGTCCTGACTTTC.

J is TRBJ1-1 and V is TRBV27; possible D gene TRBD1, 6 bases. Trimming removed 7 bases at V and 4 bases at J, with 10 bases between. Germline CDR1 reads MNHEY; CDR2 reads SMNVEV (reference sequence). The CDR3 is 12 residues long. The CDR3 DNA sequence: TGTGCCAGCAAGGACAGCTTCACTGAAGCTTTCTTT. Residues: CASKDSFTEAFF.

This clonotype was observed many times. The chain couples TRBV5-5 to TRBJ2-1; 8 bases line up with TRBD1. CDR1 and CDR2 (germline): SGHKS, YYEKEE (reference sequence). The CDR3 is 14 residues long. Trimming cost V 6 bases and J 4 bases; bases outside gene matches: 6. The CDR3 DNA follows: TGTGCCAGCACCCTGGGGACAGGATACAATGAGCAGTTCTTC. Translated: CASTLGTGYNEQFF.

The genes are TRBV20-1 and TRBJ1-2; maybe TRBD1 (5 bases). CDR1 and CDR2 (germline): DFQATT, SNEGSKA (reference sequence). The CDR3 extends over 15 amino acids. V was shortened by 5 bases and J by 4 bases, with 20 bases between the two germline ends. The CDR3 here is CSAPAGGKDGYGYTF. The CDR3 coding sequence is TGCAGTGCTCCTGCCGGGGGAAAGGATGGCTATGGCTACACCTTC.

This clonotype was picked up many times. The chain joins TRBV29-1 to TRBJ1-2, with D perhaps TRBD1 (6 bases). V lost 3 bases and J 5 bases, leaving 16 bases between the germline ends. Germline V lookup: CDR1 SQVTM, CDR2 ANQGSEA. This CDR3 is 14 amino acids long. CDR3 in DNA: TGCAGCGTTGATAGCGCAGGGGTCGGGTATGGCTACACCTTC. This sequence encodes CSVDSAGVGYGYTF.

Details on this clonotype: One end of the junction is discordant with germline, which a read error may explain. The chain employs TRBV9 and TRBJ2-5; D possibly corresponds to TRBD1 (6 bases). The CDR3 runs 14 residues. The germline CDR1 and CDR2 sequences are SGDLS and YYNGEE. The DNA for the CDR3 is TGTGCCAGCAGCGCGAGTCCGGGACAAGGGACCCAGTACTTC. Its protein product is CASSASPGQGTQYF. Full variable domain (outside the CDR3, taken from reference TRBV9 and TRBJ2-5): DSGVTQTPKHLITATGQRVTLRCSPRSGDLSVYWYQQSLDQGLQFLIQYYNGEERAKGNILERFSAQQFPDLHSELNLSSLELGDSALYFCASSASPGQGTQYFGPGTRLLVL.

This clonotype was recorded a few times. V gene TRBV7-2 combines with J gene TRBJ1-1; D ambiguous. Looked up from germline, CDR1 is SGHTA and CDR2 is FQGNSA. This CDR3 has 15 amino acids. V gave up 5 bases and J gave up 1 base, with 14 bases separating them. Written as DNA, the CDR3 is TGTGCCAGCAGCCCCGGTCGGGTAAAGAACACTGAAGCTTTCTTT. This encodes CASSPGRVKNTEAFF.

This clonotype came up a few times. The chain joins TRBV27 to TRBJ2-7, with a weak D call TRBD1 (6 bases). The CDR3 is 14 amino acids. Trimming removed 6 bases at V and 3 bases at J, with 15 bases between. CDR1 and CDR2 from the germline V gene are MNHEY and SMNVEV (reference sequence). This CDR3 is CASRSGARGYEQYF. The CDR3, as DNA: TGTGCCAGCAGATCCGGCGCCAGGGGCTACGAGCAGTACTTC.

This clonotype was counted a few times. The rearrangement joins TRBV5-1 to TRBJ2-5; 9 bases are shared with TRBD1. The CDR3 length is 15 residues. From germline, CDR1 is SGHRS and CDR2 YFSETQ. Trimming removed 2 bases from V and 5 bases from J; junction bases left unmatched: 7. The CDR3: CASSFRTGVEETQYF. The CDR3 bases are TGCGCCAGCAGCTTTCGGACAGGGGTCGAGGAGACCCAGTACTTC.

This clonotype was detected a few times. The chain employs TRBV5-4 and TRBJ1-4; 8 nucleotides match TRBD1. V trimming: 5 bases; J trimming: 5 bases; junction bases outside the gene matches: 5. Germline lookup yields CDR1 SGHNT and CDR2 YYREEE (reference sequence). The CDR3 totals 14 residues. The CDR3, as DNA: TGTGCCAGCAGGGCTGGACAGGGAAATGAAAAACTGTTTTTT. It yields the protein CASRAGQGNEKLFF.

This clonotype was observed many times. V and J are TRBV7-2 and TRBJ2-7, with TRBD2 identical over 10 bases. CDR3 length equals 15 residues. Germline values: CDR1 SGHTA, CDR2 FQGNSA. Trimming cost V 5 bases and J 4 bases; bases outside gene matches: 8. The CDR3 DNA reads TGTGCCAGCAGCGGGAGCGGGGGGGCCGCGTACGAGCAGTACTTC. This gives the protein CASSGSGGAAYEQYF.

This clonotype turned up a few times. This chain connects TRBV5-1 to TRBJ2-3; TRBD2 agrees at 10 bases. The germline V gene has CDR1 SGHRS and CDR2 YFSETQ. V dropped 4 bases and J dropped 6; count of bases not matched to a gene: 11. The CDR3 covers 16 residues. CDR3 protein: CASSPLAGEVDDTQYF. CDR3 in DNA: TGCGCCAGCAGCCCTCTAGCGGGAGAGGTAGACGATACGCAGTATTTT.

This clonotype was found many times. The CDR3 sequence: CASSLFRGGTGELFF. The CDR3 DNA is TGCGCCAGCAGCTTGTTCAGGGGCGGCACCGGGGAGCTGTTTTTT. The genes are TRBV5-1 and TRBJ2-2; D might be TRBD1 (6 bases). Trimming shortened V by 1 base and J by 4 bases, and 11 bases separated the two germline ends. This CDR3 has 15 amino acids. Germline assignment: CDR1 SGHRS and CDR2 YFSETQ.

This rearrangement joins TRBV7-9 to TRBJ1-2, with 7 nucleotides matching TRBD1. This CDR3 region has 16 residues. Germline lookup yields CDR1 SEHNR and CDR2 FQNEAQ (reference sequence). V gave up 0 bases and J gave up 0 bases; unmatched junction bases: 4. CDR3 bases: TGTGCCAGCAGCTTAGCGGACAGGAGCACTAACTATGGCTACACCTTC. Its translation: CASSLADRSTNYGYTF. The whole variable domain, remainder taken from reference TRBV7-9 and TRBJ1-2, is DTGVSQNPRHKITKRGQNVTFRCDPISEHNRLYWYRQTLGQGPEFLTYFQNEAQLEKSRLLSDRFSAERPKGSFSTLEIQRTEQGDSAMYLCASSLADRSTNYGYTFGSGTRLTVV.

This clonotype was picked up many times. V is TRBV12-3 or TRBV12-4 and J is TRBJ1-6; D not certain. Trimming left V 7 bases short and J 9 bases short, with 13 bases between. The CDR3 runs 13 residues. CDR3 sequence reads: CASTTHGGSPLHF. The DNA of the CDR3 is TGTGCCAGCACCACCCATGGAGGTTCACCCCTCCACTTT.

The chain is built from TRBV19 and TRBJ2-7; 7 bases map to TRBD1. This CDR3 comprises 15 residues. The germline gives CDR1 LNHDA, CDR2 SQIVND (reference sequence). Trimming at V came to 2 bases and at J to 0 bases, leaving 4 bases not matched to a gene. CDR3 residues: CASSIRDSPSYEQYF. The DNA for the CDR3 is TGTGCCAGTAGTATACGGGACAGTCCCTCCTACGAGCAGTACTTC.